Below are 4 T cell receptor beta chains sequenced from a single sample in a study of Ad26.COV2.S vaccination and SARS-CoV-2 variants. Assay: immunoSEQ multiplex PCR; the TCRdb copy retains only in-frame clones and omits some. The sample lists some 520,000 clones; around 90% were seen once. Sample treatment: around 19 received Ad26.COV2.S at low or high dose, single or two shots; about 5 received placebo; per-sample allocation not given. The study sampled participants on day 63 after the first vaccine or placebo injection. Sequences were derived from peripheral blood, sampled in a trial of Ad26.COV2.S vaccine versus placebo. Receptors originate from a person between 18 and 60 years old who received the Ad26.COV2.S COVID-19 vaccine or a placebo.

This clone was found once. The chain uses TRBV28 and TRBJ2-2, with D tentatively TRBD2 (5 bases). This CDR3 is built from 15 residues. The ends were cut back, 8 bases at V and 5 bases at J, with 18 bases in the middle. Looked up from germline, CDR1 is MDHEN and CDR2 is SYDVKM. In DNA, the CDR3 is TGTGCCAGCCGGGCCCGGGGAGTAAGGACCGGGGAGCTGTTTTTT. Its protein is CASRARGVRTGELFF.

V and J are TRBV11-2 and TRBJ2-7; tentatively, D is TRBD2 (5 bases). V lost 6 bases to trimming and J lost 3 bases, with 21 bases between them. CDR3 size: 16 residues. Per germline, CDR1 SGHAT and CDR2 FQNNGV. CDR3 bases: TGTGCCAGCAGTGGAGAAGGCGGGTTCTTCCTCTACGAGCAGTACTTC. Amino acid sequence: CASSGEGGFFLYEQYF.

The chain links TRBV5-1 to TRBJ1-4; possibly TRBD1 for D (5 bases). This CDR3 has 14 residues. Germline CDR1 is SGHRS and CDR2 is YFSETQ. Trimming left V 0 bases short and J 8 bases short, with 11 bases between. The CDR3 region is CASSLDGREEKLFF. In DNA form, the CDR3 reads TGCGCCAGCAGCTTGGATGGCAGGGAAGAAAAACTGTTTTTT. The full variable domain, completed using reference TRBV5-1 and TRBJ1-4, is KAGVTQTPRYLIKTRGQQVTLSCSPISGHRSVSWYQQTPGQGLQFLFEYFSETQRNKGNFPGRFSGRQFSNSRSEMNVSTLELGDSALYLCASSLDGREEKLFFGSGTQLSVL.

In DNA, the CDR3 is TGTGCCAGCAGCGCAGGACAGGGAGGGAGCACAGATACGCAGTATTTT. Translated: CASSAGQGGSTDTQYF. The V call is TRBV9, the J call TRBJ2-3; tentatively, D is TRBD1 (8 bases). Trimming cost V 3 bases and J 0 bases, with 14 bases left between them. The germline V gene encodes CDR1 SGDLS and CDR2 YYNGEE. CDR3 length: 16 residues.